One sample yielded the 5 T cell receptor beta chains listed below, sequenced in a study of blood T cell repertoires in COVID-19. Assay: immunoSEQ multiplex PCR; the TCRdb copy retains only in-frame clones and omits some. The table has under 200,000 clones, 80% to 85% seen once; the top ten hold 9.1%. The specimen sequenced was peripheral blood. These receptors originate from a woman older than 75 with active or convalescent COVID-19.

The chain combines TRBV19 with TRBJ1-4, with 9 bases matching TRBD1. Germline CDR1 reads LNHDA; CDR2 reads SQIVND (reference sequence). CDR3 length: 15 residues. V lost 4 bases, J lost 8 bases, and 8 bases stayed unmatched. The CDR3 region is CASSTGTGNGEKLFF. The CDR3 coding sequence is TGTGCCAGTAGTACCGGGACAGGGAATGGGGAAAAACTGTTTTTT.

V usage is TRBV5-1 and J usage is TRBJ1-4; D possibly corresponds to TRBD1 (6 bases). V lost 4 bases, J lost 10 bases, and 20 bases lay in between. The germline V gene encodes CDR1 SGHRS and CDR2 YFSETQ. The CDR3 has 15 residues. CDR3 amino acids: CASSEDRGGFGKLFF. The DNA of the CDR3 is TGCGCCAGCAGCGAGGACAGAGGGGGATTCGGAAAACTGTTTTTT.

V is TRBV4-1 and J is TRBJ2-2; 8 nucleotides line up with TRBD1. Germline CDR1 MGHRA, CDR2 YSYEKL. V trimming: 3 bases; J trimming: 4 bases; junction bases outside the gene matches: 10. This CDR3 is 17 amino acids long. As DNA, the CDR3 is TGCGCCAGCAGCCAGAATAGCAGGGGGCGGTCCACCGGGGAGCTGTTTTTT. This encodes CASSQNSRGRSTGELFF.

This clone was picked up a small number of times. This chain joins TRBV19 and TRBJ1-3; a weak D match, TRBD1 (5 bases). The CDR3 has 13 amino acids. V was trimmed by 7 bases and J by 5 bases, leaving 12 bases between them. Germline CDR1 is LNHDA and CDR2 is SQIVND (reference sequence). Written as DNA, the CDR3 is TGTGCCAGTACCCGGGGGGGTCGAAACACCATATATTTT. Translating it yields CASTRGGRNTIYF.

The chain links TRBV29-1 to TRBJ1-3; D is unresolved. Germline CDR1 is SQVTM and CDR2 is ANQGSEA. With 2 bases removed from V and 0 bases from J, the gap between germline ends came to 5 bases. CDR3 length: 13 amino acids. As DNA, the CDR3 is TGCAGCGTTGAAATCCGCTCTGGAAACACCATATATTTT. Translation: CSVEIRSGNTIYF.